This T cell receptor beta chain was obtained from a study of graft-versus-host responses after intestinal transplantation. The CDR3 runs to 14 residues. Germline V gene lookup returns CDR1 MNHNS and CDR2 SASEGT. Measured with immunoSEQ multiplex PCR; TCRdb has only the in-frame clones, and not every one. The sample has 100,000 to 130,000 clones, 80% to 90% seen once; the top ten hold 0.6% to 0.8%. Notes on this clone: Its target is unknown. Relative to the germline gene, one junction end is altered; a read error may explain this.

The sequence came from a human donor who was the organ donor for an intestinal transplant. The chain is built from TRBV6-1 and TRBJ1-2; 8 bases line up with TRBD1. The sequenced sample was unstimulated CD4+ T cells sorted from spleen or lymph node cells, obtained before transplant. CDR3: CASSEAGQGQGYTF. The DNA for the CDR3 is TGTGCCAGCAGCGAAGCTGGACAGGGCCAAGGCTACACCTTC.